Listed below are T cell receptor beta chains from one sample, sequenced in a study of CD8 T cells in ankylosing spondylitis. Each CDR3 protein gets one entry after TCRdb re-called the 5' RACE reads with MiXCR. The repertoire consists of around 280,000 distinct CDR3 sequences, with 15% to 20% occurring once and the leading ten covering 7.5% to 9.5%. The material sequenced was blood, either unsorted or a sorted T cell fraction (not recorded which). These TCRs come from a male donor with ankylosing spondylitis or in good health (not recorded which). CDR3s include the opening cysteine and the closing phenylalanine or tryptophan. A D gene is named only where the DNA matches it firmly. Rows may omit the clone size; those that give it use once, few, many or a size class.

v_gene	j_gene	d_gene	abundance	CDR3nt	CDR3aa
TRBV24-1	TRBJ2-1	NA	few	TGTGCCACCAGTGATCCCGACAGGGAGGCCTACAATGAGCAGTTCTTC	CATSDPDREAYNEQFF
TRBV27	TRBJ1-1	NA	NA	TGTGCCAGCACCAATGGCGGGGGGAACACTGAAGCTTTCTTT	CASTNGGGNTEAFF
TRBV5-1	TRBJ2-4	TRBD2	few	TGCGCCAGCAGCTTGGGCCCTCGGACTAGCGGGAGTAAAAACATTCAGTACTTC	CASSLGPRTSGSKNIQYF
TRBV20-1	TRBJ2-5	TRBD2	few	TGCAGTGCTAGAGATTACGGGAGGGCCAAAGAGACCCAGTACTTC	CSARDYGRAKETQYF
TRBV20-1	TRBJ1-4	NA	few	TGCAGTGCTTCCCGGACAGCCAATGAAAAACTGTTTTTT	CSASRTANEKLFF
TRBV18	TRBJ2-5	NA	NA	TGTGCCAGCTCACCATCGTGGGCGGGTTTCCAAGAGACCCAGTACTTC	CASSPSWAGFQETQYF
TRBV5-1	TRBJ2-5	TRBD1	NA	TGCGCCAGCAGCTTGATGGCCCTGACAGGGGGCTCAGAGACCCAGTACTTC	CASSLMALTGGSETQYF
TRBV5-1	TRBJ2-2	NA	many	TGCGCCAGCAGCTTGGAAGGGTTGGACACCGGGGAGCTGTTTTTT	CASSLEGLDTGELFF
TRBV20-1	TRBJ1-1	NA	many	TGCAGTGCCTTGGACAATTCCGCTTTCTTT	CSALDNSAFF
TRBV9	TRBJ2-1	NA	NA	TGTGCCAGCAGCGGGGCCCCTCGCTCCTACAATGAGCAGTTCTTC	CASSGAPRSYNEQFF